This T cell receptor beta chain appears in the sequencing data of a study of T-cell memory formation after mild COVID-19. TCRdb re-derived calls from the 5' RACE reads in MiXCR, one entry per CDR3 protein. The sample has about 360,000 distinct CDR3 sequences, approximately 14% seen once. This clonotype was seen more than once but under ten times. V lost 4 bases and J lost 2, with 12 bases in between. The germline gives CDR1 KGHSH, CDR2 LQKENI. This CDR3 has 14 residues. The sample comprised PBMCs or a T cell subset sorted from them (not recorded which). The chain links TRBV18 to TRBJ2-7, with D possibly being TRBD1 (6 bases). The TCR originated in a man aged 18 to 29 who had mild COVID-19 (a few samples of this study predate the infection). Cell type and time point are not known. CDR3 coding DNA: TGTGCCAGCTCACTCCCCGGACAGACCTACGAGCAGTACTTC. It codes for CASSLPGQTYEQYF.